This T cell receptor (beta chain) was sequenced during a study of cytomegalovirus exposure and HLA in healthy donors. Study-level findings and limits: Common viral pathogens were later found to be apparently linked to several of the most significant clusters. In a later analysis, V- and J-gene trimming of beta chains associated with a DCLRE1C missense variant, replicated independently. TCR sequences were mostly rare, though some public TCRs occurred in many donors.

A multiplex PCR was run with 60 Vbeta primers and 13 Jbeta primers. Here immunoSEQ multiplex PCR was the method, and the copy in TCRdb shows in-frame clones only, minus some. The table records over 80,000 clones, about 81% of them present only once. About this clone: What it binds is unknown.

Trimming pared 0 bases from V and 1 base from J, leaving 10 bases between. CDR1 and CDR2 (germline): SGHRS, YFSETQ. The CDR3 is 15 residues long. The source is a man aged 35 to 55 in good health and CMV-seropositive. The rearrangement uses TRBV5-1 and TRBJ2-5; D perhaps matches TRBD2 (6 bases). The sample comprised PBMCs. CDR3 nucleotides: TGCGCCAGCAGCTTGGAACCAGCGGGCCAAGAGACCCAGTACTTC. This gives the protein CASSLEPAGQETQYF.